Listed below are T cell receptor beta chains from one sample, sequenced in a study of cytomegalovirus exposure and HLA in healthy donors. Data came from immunoSEQ multiplex PCR; TCRdb stores just in-frame clones and leaves some out. Altogether around 130,000 clones are present, just over 65% being singletons, with the ten largest covering roughly 1.4%. The sequenced sample consisted of PBMCs. The receptors stem from a man aged 18 to 29 in good health and CMV-seronegative. CDR3s include the opening cysteine and the closing phenylalanine or tryptophan. A D gene is named only where the DNA matches it firmly. The size field is filled for only some rows; it gives once, few, many or a size class.

clone size: -; J gene: TRBJ1-1; D gene: -; V gene: TRBV7-8; CDR3 DNA: TGTGCCAGCAGCTTATACCGAGGGTTCCACACTGAAGCTTTCTTT; CDR3 protein: CASSLYRGFHTEAFF
clone size: -; J gene: TRBJ1-5; D gene: TRBD1; V gene: TRBV6-5; CDR3 DNA: TGTGCCAGCAGACCGACAGGGAATAGGGATCAGCCCCAGCATTTT; CDR3 protein: CASRPTGNRDQPQHF
clone size: few; J gene: TRBJ2-5; D gene: TRBD1; V gene: TRBV6-6; CDR3 DNA: TGTGCCAGCCAAGACAGGGGAGAGACCCAGTACTTC; CDR3 protein: CASQDRGETQYF
clone size: -; J gene: TRBJ1-1; D gene: TRBD1; V gene: TRBV7-8; CDR3 DNA: TGTGCCAGCAGCGTAACAGGGGGCCGCAGGTGGAACTCAGAAGCTTTCTTT; CDR3 protein: CASSVTGGRRWNSEAFF
clone size: few; J gene: TRBJ2-7; D gene: TRBD2; V gene: TRBV10-1; CDR3 DNA: TGCGCCAGCAATCCCATGGAGGGAGCGGGAGATGCCCGGTACGAGCAGTACTTC; CDR3 protein: CASNPMEGAGDARYEQYF
clone size: -; J gene: TRBJ1-2; D gene: TRBD1; V gene: TRBV29-1; CDR3 DNA: TGCAGCGTTGACAGAGGACAGGGGAGGGCGGACAACACCTTC; CDR3 protein: CSVDRGQGRADNTF
clone size: few; J gene: TRBJ2-6; D gene: -; V gene: TRBV27; CDR3 DNA: TGTGCCAGCAGTCTCCGGGGGACAGCTCGACCTGGGGCCAACGTCCTGACTTTC; CDR3 protein: CASSLRGTARPGANVLTF
clone size: -; J gene: TRBJ2-1; D gene: -; V gene: TRBV6-1; CDR3 DNA: TGTGCCAGCAGCCAGATACTAGCCTCCTACAATGAGCAGTTCTTC; CDR3 protein: CASSQILASYNEQFF
clone size: -; J gene: TRBJ2-3; D gene: TRBD2; V gene: TRBV5-4; CDR3 DNA: TGTGCCAGTATAGCGGGAGCGGACACAGATACGCAGTATTTT; CDR3 protein: CASIAGADTDTQYF
clone size: -; J gene: TRBJ2-1; D gene: -; V gene: TRBV27; CDR3 DNA: TGTGCCAGCAGTGCCCTAGGGGGGGCGGGCTACAATGAGCAGTTCTTC; CDR3 protein: CASSALGGAGYNEQFF
clone size: -; J gene: TRBJ2-7; D gene: -; V gene: TRBV9; CDR3 DNA: TGTGCCAGCAGCCCCGGAGGCGGCAGGAGTCTCTACGAGCAGTACTTC; CDR3 protein: CASSPGGGRSLYEQYF
clone size: -; J gene: TRBJ2-7; D gene: TRBD1; V gene: TRBV29-1; CDR3 DNA: TGCAGCGTTCAGGGACAGTCTTCCTACGAGCAGTACTTC; CDR3 protein: CSVQGQSSYEQYF
clone size: -; J gene: TRBJ2-7; D gene: TRBD1; V gene: TRBV19; CDR3 DNA: TGTGCCAGTAGTATTTCCCCCGGGACAGGGGGTGGGTCGCAGTACTTC; CDR3 protein: CASSISPGTGGGSQYF
clone size: -; J gene: TRBJ2-1; D gene: TRBD2; V gene: TRBV2; CDR3 DNA: TGTGCCAGAGCGGGGTCTTACAATGAGCAGTTCTTC; CDR3 protein: CARAGSYNEQFF
clone size: -; J gene: TRBJ2-7; D gene: -; V gene: TRBV13; CDR3 DNA: TGTGCCAGCAGCCGCGGGGTTAGCTCCTACGAGCAGTACTTC; CDR3 protein: CASSRGVSSYEQYF
clone size: -; J gene: TRBJ1-4; D gene: -; V gene: TRBV19; CDR3 DNA: TGTGCCAGTAGTATCTTTCCGGGGATTAATGAAAAACTGTTTTTT; CDR3 protein: CASSIFPGINEKLFF
clone size: few; J gene: TRBJ2-3; D gene: TRBD1; V gene: TRBV29-1; CDR3 DNA: TGCAGCGCCCATGGGTCAGGACAGGGAGGCTCTAGCACAGATACGCAGTATTTT; CDR3 protein: CSAHGSGQGGSSTDTQYF
clone size: -; J gene: TRBJ2-5; D gene: TRBD2; V gene: TRBV25-1; CDR3 DNA: TGTGCCAGCAGTGAACAACGGACATGGGGGGGTCAAGAGACCCAGTACTTC; CDR3 protein: CASSEQRTWGGQETQYF
clone size: few; J gene: TRBJ2-1; D gene: -; V gene: TRBV6-6; CDR3 DNA: TGTGCCAGCAGTTACGCCCAGCGTGGTGTGAATGAGCAGTTCTTC; CDR3 protein: CASSYAQRGVNEQFF
clone size: few; J gene: TRBJ2-7; D gene: -; V gene: TRBV13; CDR3 DNA: TGTGCCAGCAGCTTAGGCCTAAGTGGGAGGATCAACGAGCAGTACTTC; CDR3 protein: CASSLGLSGRINEQYF
clone size: -; J gene: TRBJ2-4; D gene: -; V gene: TRBV2; CDR3 DNA: TGTGCCAGCAGACCCGAGGACAGAAAAGCCAAAAACATTCAGTACTTC; CDR3 protein: CASRPEDRKAKNIQYF
clone size: -; J gene: TRBJ2-7; D gene: -; V gene: TRBV9; CDR3 DNA: TGTGCCAGCAGCGTAGGGGGTAGGGGATCCGAGCAGTACTTC; CDR3 protein: CASSVGGRGSEQYF
clone size: -; J gene: TRBJ1-1; D gene: TRBD1; V gene: TRBV7-2; CDR3 DNA: TGTGCCAGCAGCCTCAACAGGGGTAATACTGAAGCTTTCTTT; CDR3 protein: CASSLNRGNTEAFF
clone size: -; J gene: TRBJ2-2; D gene: TRBD1; V gene: TRBV7-9; CDR3 DNA: TGTGCCAGCAGCTTAGCCGGGGACAGCAAAGGGTACACCGGGGAGCTGTTTTTT; CDR3 protein: CASSLAGDSKGYTGELFF
clone size: once; J gene: TRBJ1-2; D gene: -; V gene: TRBV6-6; CDR3 DNA: TGTGCCAGCAGTGAGGACAGAAACTATGGCTACACCTTC; CDR3 protein: CASSEDRNYGYTF
clone size: -; J gene: TRBJ1-2; D gene: -; V gene: TRBV28; CDR3 DNA: TGTGCCAGCAGTTCCCAGAATAACTATGGCTACACCTTC; CDR3 protein: CASSSQNNYGYTF
clone size: few; J gene: TRBJ1-1; D gene: -; V gene: TRBV4-1; CDR3 DNA: TGCGCCAGCAGCGAGAGGTCGGGACACCTCAACACTGAAGCTTTCTTT; CDR3 protein: CASSERSGHLNTEAFF
clone size: -; J gene: TRBJ1-1; D gene: TRBD1; V gene: TRBV11-3; CDR3 DNA: TGTGCCAGCAGTGGACAGGGAAACACTGAAGCTTTCTTT; CDR3 protein: CASSGQGNTEAFF
clone size: few; J gene: TRBJ2-7; D gene: -; V gene: TRBV2; CDR3 DNA: TGTGCCAGCAGTGATGGGAGCGAGCAGTACTTC; CDR3 protein: CASSDGSEQYF